Following are 10 T cell receptor beta chains from one sample sequenced in a study of OX40 agonist ivuxolimab in advanced cancers. Sequenced by immunoSEQ multiplex PCR; TCRdb stores in-frame clones only, minus some. Altogether 77,000 or so clones are present, about 93% being singletons, with the ten largest covering approximately 0.32%. This material consisted of CD4+ or CD8+ T cells sorted from blood, taken in a trial of the OX40 agonist ivuxolimab. The receptors come from an adult with an advanced solid tumor such as melanoma, head and neck, liver or kidney cancer.

The gene calls are TRBV7-8 and TRBJ2-5; 9 bases align to TRBD1. V trimming: 3 bases; J trimming: 7 bases; junction bases outside the gene matches: 6. Per the germline V gene, CDR1 is SGHVS and CDR2 is FQNEAQ. This CDR3 has 14 amino acids. CDR3 nucleotides: TGTGCCAGCAGCTTTACGGGGACAGGGACGACCCAGTACTTC. It translates to CASSFTGTGTTQYF.

The CDR3 DNA reads as TGTGCCAGCAGTGAAATGTCGACTGCTTATGGCTACACCTTC. It translates to CASSEMSTAYGYTF. This chain joins TRBV2 and TRBJ1-2; D is ambiguous. This CDR3 has 14 residues. V shed 2 bases and J shed 5 bases, with 12 bases lying between them. Per the germline V gene, CDR1 is SNHLY and CDR2 is FYNNEI. Full variable domain (outside the CDR3, taken from reference TRBV2 and TRBJ1-2): EPEVTQTPSHQVTQMGQEVILRCVPISNHLYFYWYRQILGQKVEFLVSFYNNEISEKSEIFDDQFSVERPDGSNFTLKIRSTKLEDSAMYFCASSEMSTAYGYTFGSGTRLTVV.

Note on this clone: One end of the junction is discordant with germline, which a read error may explain. V usage is TRBV6-5 and J usage is TRBJ2-7; tentative D call: TRBD1 (5 bases). Germline CDR1 MNHEY, CDR2 SVGAGI. The length of the CDR3 is 13 residues. The CDR3 is CASSQGSPYEQCF. Here the CDR3 DNA reads TGTGCCAGCAGTCAGGGTAGCCCCTACGAGCAGTGCTTC.

The chain links TRBV14 to TRBJ2-5; D may match TRBD1 or TRBD2 (5 bases each). The CDR3 sequence is 16 residues long. Germline lookup yields CDR1 SGHDN and CDR2 FVKESK. V was clipped by 0 bases and J by 4 bases, with 15 bases between them. This chain's CDR3 is CASSQEWDGRGETQYF. The CDR3 bases are TGTGCCAGCAGCCAAGAATGGGACGGTCGCGGAGAGACCCAGTACTTC.

This clone has just a few counts. The rearrangement joins TRBV19 to TRBJ2-7; 10 bases align to TRBD2. Trimming removed 7 bases from V and 2 bases from J; junction bases left unmatched: 5. The CDR3 loop spans 14 amino acids. Germline V gene sequence: CDR1 LNHDA, CDR2 SQIVND (reference sequence). The CDR3 protein is CASKRTSGPYEQYF. CDR3 DNA sequence: TGTGCCAGTAAACGGACTAGCGGACCCTACGAGCAGTACTTC. Full variable domain (missing parts from reference TRBV19 and TRBJ2-7): DGGITQSPKYLFRKEGQNVTLSCEQNLNHDAMYWYRQDPGQGLRLIYYSQIVNDFQKGDIAEGYSVSREKKESFPLTVTSAQKNPTAFYLCASKRTSGPYEQYFGPGTRLTVT.

The rearrangement joins TRBV4-2 to TRBJ2-7; possible D gene TRBD2, 6 bases. CDR1 and CDR2 (germline): LGHNA, YNFKEQ. Trimming pared 5 bases from V and 6 bases from J, leaving 20 bases between. This CDR3 is 15 amino acids long. CDR3: CASSLGDSGPREQYF. The CDR3 coding sequence is TGTGCCAGCAGCTTGGGGGACTCGGGGCCGCGCGAGCAGTACTTC.

This chain links TRBV7-2 with TRBJ1-2; 8 bases are a match to TRBD1. The V segment lost 6 bases and the J segment 7 bases; nucleotides outside the gene matches: 7. The CDR3 runs 13 residues. The germline CDR1 and CDR2 sequences are SGHTA and FQGNSA. CDR3: CASSHGQGGGYTF. DNA of the CDR3: TGTGCCAGCAGTCACGGACAGGGTGGTGGCTACACCTTC.

This clone was picked up a small number of times. This chain joins TRBV2 and TRBJ1-1; D is unclear. V was clipped by 5 bases and J by 1 base, with 11 bases between them. The CDR3 consists of 14 residues. The germline V gene has CDR1 SNHLY and CDR2 FYNNEI. In DNA form, the CDR3 reads TGTGCCAGCAGTTTGACACATAGGAACACTGAAGCTTTCTTT. This codes for CASSLTHRNTEAFF.

The rearrangement uses TRBV7-2 and TRBJ1-1, with 10 bases matching TRBD1. CDR1 is SGHTA, CDR2 FQGNSA, per germline. With 0 bases clipped from V and 0 bases from J, the junction kept 10 bases outside the gene matches. The CDR3 covers 19 residues. The CDR3 DNA reads as TGTGCCAGCAGCTTAGCGCGCAGACAGGGGGCCGCTTTGAACACTGAAGCTTTCTTT. This encodes CASSLARRQGAALNTEAFF. The full variable domain, completed using reference TRBV7-2 and TRBJ1-1, is GAGVSQSPSNKVTEKGKDVELRCDPISGHTALYWYRQSLGQGLEFLIYFQGNSAPDKSGLPSDRFSAERTGGSVSTLTIQRTQQEDSAVYLCASSLARRQGAALNTEAFFGQGTRLTVV.

This clone was recorded only once. The chain links TRBV29-1 to TRBJ2-3; D gene unclear. The V gene's germline CDR1 is SQVTM and CDR2 ANQGSEA. Between the trimmed V and J ends, which lost 6 bases and 5 bases, there was a span of 15 bases. The CDR3 sequence is 13 residues long. CDR3 loop: CSVGGSVGDTQYF. Written as DNA, the CDR3 is TGCAGCGTGGGCGGCTCAGTGGGAGATACGCAGTATTTT.